Following are 24 T cell receptor beta chains from one sample sequenced in a study of blood T cell repertoires in COVID-19. Profiling relied on immunoSEQ multiplex PCR, and the TCRdb table lists in-frame clones only, not all of them. The sample records roughly 200,000 clones, 70% to 90% being singletons. Specimen: PBMCs or T cells enriched from blood (not recorded which). These receptor sequences come from a woman in her 40s with acute COVID-19.

The V call is TRBV27, the J call TRBJ2-1, with TRBD2 identical over 8 bases. The CDR3 spans 18 residues. V lost 5 bases to trimming and J lost 1 base; unmatched junction nucleotides: 13. Germline V gene sequence: CDR1 MNHEY, CDR2 SMNVEV (reference sequence). DNA of the CDR3: TGTGCCAGCAGTCCATACCCCAGGTTAGCGGGATCCTACAATGAGCAGTTCTTC. It is translated as CASSPYPRLAGSYNEQFF.

The rearrangement uses TRBV11-3 and TRBJ2-1; D might be TRBD1 (5 bases). Germline CDR1 and CDR2: SGHNT and YENEEA. The CDR3 spans 13 residues. Trimming took off 5 bases at V and 4 bases at J, with 9 bases between the two ends. CDR3 sequence: CASSLDSYNEQFF. In DNA form, the CDR3 reads TGTGCCAGCAGCCTCGACAGTTACAATGAGCAGTTCTTC.

The V call is TRBV10-2, the J call TRBJ1-1; tentative D call: TRBD1 (5 bases). The CDR3 sequence is 14 residues long. Germline V gene sequence: CDR1 WSHSY, CDR2 SAAADI. V lost 2 bases and J 4 bases, leaving 11 bases between the germline ends. CDR3 loop: CASSEARVVTEAFF. The CDR3 bases are TGCGCCAGCAGTGAGGCCAGGGTTGTCACTGAAGCTTTCTTT.

The chain links TRBV7-9 to TRBJ2-3; D possibly corresponds to TRBD1 (6 bases). Germline V gene sequence: CDR1 SEHNR, CDR2 FQNEAQ (reference sequence). The CDR3 sequence is 16 residues long. V gave up 2 bases and J gave up 4 bases, with 16 bases separating them. For the CDR3, the DNA is TGTGCCAGCAGCTTAACGGGGACAAGAAGGTCAGATACGCAGTATTTT. This encodes CASSLTGTRRSDTQYF. Complete variable domain (other parts from reference TRBV7-9 and TRBJ2-3): DTGVSQNPRHKITKRGQNVTFRCDPISEHNRLYWYRQTLGQGPEFLTYFQNEAQLEKSRLLSDRFSAERPKGSFSTLEIQRTEQGDSAMYLCASSLTGTRRSDTQYFGPGTRLTVL.

The gene calls are TRBV14 and TRBJ2-7; D is perhaps TRBD1 (6 bases). V was pared by 6 bases and J by 5 bases, with 14 bases between. The V gene's germline CDR1 is SGHDN and CDR2 FVKESK. This CDR3 has 13 residues. CDR3 amino acids: CASRNRELNEQYF. The CDR3 DNA follows: TGTGCCAGCAGAAACAGGGAGTTGAACGAGCAGTACTTC. The whole variable domain, remainder taken from reference TRBV14 and TRBJ2-7, is EAGVTQFPSHSVIEKGQTVTLRCDPISGHDNLYWYRRVMGKEIKFLLHFVKESKQDESGMPNNRFLAERTGGTYSTLKVQPAELEDSGVYFCASRNRELNEQYFGPGTRLTVT.

The genes are TRBV28 and TRBJ1-2; 7 positions agree with TRBD1. Germline-derived CDR1 and CDR2 are MDHEN and SYDVKM. Trimming at V came to 7 bases and at J to 4 bases, leaving 15 bases not matched to a gene. This CDR3 has 16 amino acids. Written as DNA, the CDR3 is TGTGCCAGCATCCGCAGAGGGGACAGTCGCATCTATGGCTACACCTTC. Translated, it gives CASIRRGDSRIYGYTF.

The chain recombines TRBV27 with TRBJ2-7; 7 positions agree with TRBD1. CDR1 and CDR2 (germline): MNHEY, SMNVEV (reference sequence). CDR3 length: 14 residues. V shed 7 bases and J 2 bases; nucleotides not matched to a gene: 8. The CDR3, as DNA: TGTGCCAGCACAACAGGGGCGAAGGCCTACGAGCAGTACTTC. This codes for CASTTGAKAYEQYF.

The chain uses TRBV15 and TRBJ1-1; 7 bases map to TRBD1. This CDR3 comprises 15 residues. With 0 bases clipped from V and 4 bases from J, the junction kept 5 bases outside the gene matches. In germline, CDR1 is LNHNV, CDR2 YYDKDF (reference sequence). CDR3 residues: CATSRDRAGGTEAFF. CDR3 in DNA: TGTGCCACCAGCAGAGATAGGGCAGGGGGCACTGAAGCTTTCTTT.

This clone was observed a few times. This chain connects TRBV5-4 to TRBJ1-1; 7 bases line up with TRBD1. CDR3 length equals 14 residues. Per the germline V gene, CDR1 is SGHNT and CDR2 is YYREEE (reference sequence). V shed 6 bases and J 2 bases; nucleotides not matched to a gene: 7. In nucleotides, the CDR3 is TGTGCCAGCACCCAACAGGGGACAAACACTGAAGCTTTCTTT. Residues: CASTQQGTNTEAFF.

This sequence joins TRBV7-2 and TRBJ2-5; a weak D match, TRBD1 (5 bases). The CDR3 totals 13 residues. V was pared by 5 bases and J by 3 bases, with 10 bases between. Germline CDR1 and CDR2: SGHTA and FQGNSA. For the CDR3, the DNA is TGTGCCAGCAGCCCCTCCAGGGAAGAGACCCAGTACTTC. It encodes CASSPSREETQYF.

The chain links TRBV6-5 to TRBJ2-7, with D possibly TRBD2 on 7 matching bases. CDR1 is MNHEY and CDR2 is SVGAGI in the germline V gene. Trimming shortened V by 0 bases and J by 5 bases, and 17 bases separated the two germline ends. The CDR3 extends over 16 amino acids. CDR3 sequence reads: CASSYSLSPGGHEQYF. Here the CDR3 DNA reads TGTGCCAGCAGTTACTCCTTAAGCCCCGGGGGGCACGAGCAGTACTTC.

The chain carries TRBV19 and TRBJ1-5; D remains ambiguous. The V and J ends lost 6 bases and 0 bases respectively, with 9 bases between them. The CDR3 is 14 amino acids. CDR1 and CDR2 from the germline V gene are LNHDA and SQIVND (reference sequence). The CDR3 sequence is CASRAANSNQPQHF. CDR3 nucleotide sequence: TGTGCCAGTAGGGCGGCCAATAGCAATCAGCCCCAGCATTTT.

The chain has TRBV5-1 and TRBJ2-7, with 8 positions matching TRBD2. The CDR3 sequence is 14 residues long. After removal of 3 bases from V and 2 bases from J, the junction contained 4 bases not matched to a gene. CDR1 SGHRS and CDR2 YFSETQ come from the germline V gene. The CDR3 loop is CASSSLAAAYEQYF. For the CDR3, the DNA is TGCGCCAGCAGCTCACTAGCGGCCGCCTACGAGCAGTACTTC. The full variable domain, its missing parts supplied by reference TRBV5-1 and TRBJ2-7, is KAGVTQTPRYLIKTRGQQVTLSCSPISGHRSVSWYQQTPGQGLQFLFEYFSETQRNKGNFPGRFSGRQFSNSRSEMNVSTLELGDSALYLCASSSLAAAYEQYFGPGTRLTVT.

Only one count was recorded for this clone. The chain recombines TRBV5-1 with TRBJ2-7; 11 bases are a match to TRBD1. V lost 4 bases and J lost 8; bases outside the gene matches: 14. Germline-derived CDR1 and CDR2 are SGHRS and YFSETQ. The CDR3 has 16 amino acids. DNA for the CDR3: TGCGCCAGCAGCCAGGTATCTGGAGGACAGGGGGCTAAGCAGTACTTC. Protein sequence: CASSQVSGGQGAKQYF.

The V gene is TRBV5-4, the J gene TRBJ1-6; maybe TRBD1 (5 bases). Germline lookup yields CDR1 SGHNT and CDR2 YYREEE (reference sequence). The CDR3 totals 12 residues. V lost 10 bases and J lost 8, with 13 bases in between. CDR3 protein: CACQQGDSPLHF. DNA of the CDR3: TGTGCCTGCCAACAAGGGGATTCACCCCTCCACTTT.

The rearrangement links TRBV28 to TRBJ2-7, with 9 positions matching TRBD1. Germline V gene lookup returns CDR1 MDHEN and CDR2 SYDVKM. Unmatched junction bases numbered 5, after V lost 3 bases and J lost 2 bases. The CDR3 has 15 residues. The CDR3 protein is CASSLAGTGTYEQYF. The CDR3 nucleotides are TGTGCCAGCAGTTTGGCCGGGACAGGGACCTACGAGCAGTACTTC.

The rearrangement uses TRBV5-1 and TRBJ2-3; 10 positions agree with TRBD2. This CDR3 contains 16 residues. The germline V gene has CDR1 SGHRS and CDR2 YFSETQ. Trimming at V came to 6 bases and at J to 0 bases, leaving 7 bases not matched to a gene. CDR3 nucleotides: TGCGCCAGCACCAGCGGGAGGGCCGGAAGCACAGATACGCAGTATTTT. Amino acid sequence: CASTSGRAGSTDTQYF.

The chain employs TRBV18 and TRBJ1-1; no clear D gene. Germline CDR1 is KGHSH and CDR2 is LQKENI. Trimming shortened V by 1 base and J by 3 bases, and 18 bases separated the two germline ends. The CDR3 is 17 amino acids. The CDR3 reads CASSPQLSLAVYTEAFF. CDR3 nucleotide sequence: TGTGCCAGCTCACCACAATTATCGTTAGCTGTGTACACTGAAGCTTTCTTT. Full variable domain (rest looked up from reference TRBV18 and TRBJ1-1): NAGVMQNPRHLVRRRGQEARLRCSPMKGHSHVYWYRQLPEEGLKFMVYLQKENIIDESGMPKERFSAEFPKEGPSILRIQQVVRGDSAAYFCASSPQLSLAVYTEAFFGQGTRLTVV.

The chain links TRBV28 to TRBJ1-2, with D maybe TRBD1 (6 bases). Trimming removed 4 bases at V and 2 bases at J, with 11 bases between. Germline-derived CDR1 and CDR2 are MDHEN and SYDVKM. The CDR3 is 14 amino acids. The CDR3, as DNA: TGTGCCAGCAGTTCGACAGGTCCCAACTATGGCTACACCTTC. Translating gives CASSSTGPNYGYTF.

The chain carries TRBV2 and TRBJ1-5; D is uncertain. The CDR3 has 16 amino acids. Germline CDR1 reads SNHLY; CDR2 reads FYNNEI. Trimming cost V 5 bases and J 2 bases, with 16 bases left between them. The CDR3 DNA reads TGTGCCAGCAGTTATTCACACCATGAGGGCAATCAGCCCCAGCATTTT. Translating it yields CASSYSHHEGNQPQHF.

The chain couples TRBV18 to TRBJ1-5; no clear D gene. The V and J ends lost 4 bases and 4 bases respectively, with 8 bases between them. CDR1 and CDR2 from the germline V gene are KGHSH and LQKENI. CDR3 length: 13 residues. CDR3 residues: CASSLGLNQPQHF. CDR3 coding DNA: TGTGCCAGCTCACTCGGACTGAATCAGCCCCAGCATTTT.

This rearrangement joins TRBV2 to TRBJ1-1, with D possibly matching TRBD1 (6 bases). V dropped 6 bases and J dropped 4 bases, with 15 bases sitting between them. This CDR3 region has 14 residues. The germline V gene has CDR1 SNHLY and CDR2 FYNNEI. DNA of the CDR3: TGTGCCAGCAGGGGGGAACAGGGCACCACTGAAGCTTTCTTT. This codes for CASRGEQGTTEAFF.

This chain uses TRBV24-1 with TRBJ1-5, with 7 positions matching TRBD1. The length of the CDR3 is 16 residues. V shed 2 bases, J shed 3 bases, and the junction held 6 bases outside the gene matches. From germline, CDR1 is KGHDR and CDR2 SFDVKD. In DNA, the CDR3 is TGTGCCACCAGTGATTCGCTCGACAGGGCCAATCAGCCCCAGCATTTT. Encoded protein: CATSDSLDRANQPQHF.

The gene calls are TRBV9 and TRBJ1-1; 8 bases match TRBD1. The CDR3 has 14 amino acids. Trimming cost V 3 bases and J 2 bases; bases outside gene matches: 3. Germline V gives CDR1 SGDLS, CDR2 YYNGEE. CDR3 protein: CASSETGVNTEAFF. The CDR3 bases are TGTGCCAGCAGCGAGACAGGGGTAAACACTGAAGCTTTCTTT.